This section outlines one T cell receptor (beta chain) sequence together with its context. Its antigen is currently not known. No base quality values were provided; no much bigger clone lies one nucleotide off. Ophthalmopathy patients had moderately to severely active disease, Clinical Activity Score of at least 3, NOSPECS grade of at least 4, and duration under 3 months. The study excluded patients with uncontrolled infections, other autoimmune diseases, pregnancy or lactation. Diagnoses were based on clinical symptoms, serum thyroxine and TRAb, thyroid ultrasound and orbital computed tomography. PBMCs were isolated from around 10 ml of fresh peripheral blood by Ficoll-Paque density gradient centrifugation. Trizol reagent was used to extract total RNA, and RNA quality was then checked on an Agilent 2100 Bioanalyzer. The TCR beta CDR3 regions were amplified from the RNA transcripts. For the first round of RT-PCR on the TCR CDR3, the HTBI primer set was used together with the Qiagen OneStep RT-PCR kit. The libraries were constructed in a second round of multiplex PCR and then size-selected and purified. Paired-end sequencing of the libraries was performed with 100 bp reads on an Illumina HiSeq2000. In the source study's methods: SOAPnuke was used to process the raw data, removing reads that contained adapters or uncalled bases, had a mean Phred below 15, or lacked an exact match to the constant primer or identifier. High-quality paired reads were merged with COPE v1.2.5, and unique nucleotide sequences were defined as clonotypes. MiTCR v1.1 was used to align the clonotypes against IMGT TRBV, TRBD and TRBJ reference segments. Only V-J combinations with frequency above 0.0001, covering 99% to 99.2% of repertoires, were analysed. The TCS score was defined as F50 (clonal expansion) divided by E x V (chaos), with BLOSUM62-based TCRdist calculated between CDR3 peptides within each V-J. Welch's t-statistics and random forest reduced around 510 V-J features to 10 to 15, which were used in a naive Bayes classifier (R e1071). Through fastp at Q25 and MiXCR, TCRdb rebuilt clones from the public reads, retaining in-frame beta chains. Duplicate CDR3 protein sequences are folded into a single record with the most common DNA and genes. The V and J calls were not made by the authors but by TCRdb's processing. The sample table records approximately 400,000 distinct CDR3 sequences; roughly 15% of these occur just once. In total, the top ten clones hold less than 20% of the sample.

This entry belongs to a study of T cells in Graves' hyperthyroidism and ophthalmopathy (dated by TCRdb to between 2017 and 2020). Notes on the research overall: Peripheral blood was collected at initial diagnosis, before any treatment. TCR Vbeta CDR3 sequencing of 130 to 150 peripheral blood samples (over 40 ophthalmopathy, over 70 hyperthyroidism and approximately 17 progressor patients) is reported in the paper. Thyroid tissue and blood T-cell repertoires from six Graves' hyperthyroidism patients were also compared in the study. Prospective prediction of ophthalmopathy was tested in an independent validation cohort consisting of about 19 hyperthyroidism patients and approximately 16 patients who later progressed to ophthalmopathy. The 95 to 100 discovery patients were divided at random into training and test sets in a 7:3 ratio. After blood sampling, hyperthyroidism patients were treated with methimazole at a starting dose of 30 mg daily, and ophthalmopathy patients were treated with high-dose intravenous methylprednisolone. To identify TCR V-J signatures that set the groups apart, the researchers used a discovery cohort of 95 to 100 patients, made up of 40 to 45 with Graves' ophthalmopathy and some 55 with stable Graves' hyperthyroidism.

The investigation overall reported the following: Sample size was not statistically predetermined, and blinding of investigators to group allocation was not performed. Most expanded thyroid clonotypes (frequency above 0.001) were also detected in blood, a finding suggesting that blood repertoires may reflect thyroid immune responses. In validation, progression to ophthalmopathy was predicted by the model with 70.59% sensitivity and nearly 75% specificity, a median of approximately 6.5 months before onset. In cross-validation, a model built on a 13 V-J signature told ophthalmopathy apart from stable hyperthyroidism with approximately 90% sensitivity and around 84% specificity, and in testing the same model reached 80%/75%.

The specimen sequenced was blood. This clonotype was obtained from a woman in her 30s with Graves' ophthalmopathy.

DNA sequence: TGTGCCAGCAGTTTATCCTTGCGGGGGGGCAAAGATGAGCAGTTCTTC. It codes for CASSLSLRGGKDEQFF. Recombination linked TRBV27 to TRBJ2-1; the junction holds 9 bases that match TRBD2. The germline V gene (reference sequence) supplies CDR1 MNHEY and CDR2 SMNVEV. Including the terminal cysteine and phenylalanine, the CDR3 comprises 16 residues. Left in the record is the CDR3 DNA by itself, 48 bases read in frame from the first base. Trimming accounts for 0 bases at V and 8 bases at J, while the number of junction bases matched to no gene is 8.